The 14 T cell receptor beta chains below come from one sample, sequenced in a study of regulatory T cells in long-lasting Graves disease. Arm-PCR of CDR3 regions with iRepertoire HTBI primers generated TCR beta libraries. TCRdb processed the multiplex PCR reads anew with MiXCR; each CDR3 protein has one entry. Among about half a million distinct CDR3 sequences listed, 9.5% to 15% were seen once. The time point denotes: newly diagnosed GD, antithyroid drugs for less than 3 months. TCR sequences were obtained from RNA taken from PBMCs. This sample also appeared in a second study, on T cells in Graves' hyperthyroidism and ophthalmopathy.

This specimen was peripheral blood mononuclear cells (PBMCs), taken at new diagnosis, from a patient treated with antithyroid drugs. All receptors come from a woman under 40 with Graves disease.

In its sample, this clonotype was seen a few times. V and J are TRBV29-1 and TRBJ2-4, with D unclear. V was cut by 7 bases and J by 0 bases, with 10 bases left in between. Germline V gene data show CDR1 as SQVTM and CDR2 as ANQGSEA. This CDR3 is built from 13 residues. The CDR3 bases are TGCAGCGCCGAAGGCCTAGCCAAAAACATTCAGTACTTC. Translating it yields CSAEGLAKNIQYF.

Points on this clonotype: This may arise from a read error, as a much more abundant clone is one base away. The V gene is TRBV11-1, the J gene TRBJ1-1, with D uncertain. CDR1 and CDR2 (germline): SGHAT, FQDESV (reference sequence). The CDR3 totals 14 residues. V was clipped by 2 bases and J by 5 bases, with 12 bases between them. Here the CDR3 reads CASSLRGCLTEAFF. CDR3 coding DNA: TGTGCCAGCAGCTTAAGAGGGTGCTTAACTGAAGCTTTCTTT.

This clonotype occurred many times. The J gene is TRBJ2-5, the V gene TRBV20-1, with 9 bases identical to TRBD2. J lost 4 bases, V lost 1 base, and 7 bases had no gene match. Germline-derived CDR1 and CDR2 are DFQATT and SNEGSKA (reference sequence). This CDR3 region has 15 residues. The CDR3 spells CSARVISGRGETQYF. CDR3 in DNA: TGCAGTGCTAGAGTTATTAGCGGGAGAGGAGAGACCCAGTACTTC.

This chain links TRBV10-3 with TRBJ1-1, with D unclear. Germline CDR1 reads ENHRY; CDR2 reads SYGVKD. Deletions cut 2 bases from V and 3 bases from J, with 10 bases between. This CDR3 is 14 amino acids long. In DNA form, the CDR3 reads TGTGCCATCAGTGAGCCCCGGGGTGACACTGAAGCTTTCTTT. Protein product: CAISEPRGDTEAFF.

This clonotype has ten or more counts. The chain combines TRBV7-3 with TRBJ1-1, with 10 bases that match TRBD1. Germline V gene data show CDR1 as SGHTA and CDR2 as FQGTGA. The length of the CDR3 is 14 residues. V shed 5 bases and J 5 bases; nucleotides not matched to a gene: 5. Written as DNA, the CDR3 is TGTGCCAGCAGCGTGACAGGGGGCGGGACTGAAGCTTTCTTT. Amino acids: CASSVTGGGTEAFF. The variable domain in full, with the rest retrieved from reference TRBV7-3 and TRBJ1-1, is GAGVSQTPSNKVTEKGKYVELRCDPISGHTALYWYRQSLGQGPEFLIYFQGTGAADDSGLPNDRFFAVRPEGSVSTLKIQRTERGDSAVYLCASSVTGGGTEAFFGQGTRLTVV.

In this sample, this clonotype turned up many times. V gene TRBV29-1 combines with J gene TRBJ2-1, with 12 bases lining up with TRBD2. CDR1 and CDR2 from the germline V gene are SQVTM and ANQGSEA. V was pared by 4 bases and J by 10 bases, with 11 bases of the junction left unmatched. This CDR3 comprises 15 residues. The CDR3 is CSVGRRLAGVGEQFF. CDR3 nucleotide sequence: TGCAGCGTTGGGAGAAGACTAGCGGGAGTCGGAGAGCAGTTCTTC.

This clonotype came up a few times. With a much larger clone just one base away, this may be a read error. The CDR3 loop reads CATNRKDYGYTF. CDR3 nucleotide sequence: TGTGCCACCAACAGGAAAGACTATGGCTACACCTTC. This chain links TRBV10-3 with TRBJ1-2; weak D call: TRBD1 (5 bases). V lost 10 bases, J lost 3 bases, and 12 bases lay in between. The CDR3 covers 12 residues. Germline V gene sequence: CDR1 ENHRY, CDR2 SYGVKD.

This clonotype was seen repeatedly, ten times or more. This sequence joins TRBV20-1 and TRBJ2-3; 13 bases map to TRBD2. Per germline, CDR1 DFQATT and CDR2 SNEGSKA (reference sequence). CDR3 size: 15 residues. The junction had 6 bases not matched to a gene; V was cut back by 5 bases and J by 4 bases. The CDR3 region is CSAPRTSGSPDTQYF. The CDR3 nucleotides read TGCAGTGCTCCGAGGACTAGCGGGAGCCCAGATACGCAGTATTTT.

The chain uses TRBV19 and TRBJ1-2, with unresolved D. The CDR3 is 12 amino acids. V dropped 4 bases and J dropped 1 base, with 4 bases sitting between them. Germline V gives CDR1 LNHDA, CDR2 SQIVND (reference sequence). CDR3 DNA: TGTGCCAGTAGTAGGGTTAACTATGGCTACACCTTC. Translation gives CASSRVNYGYTF.

In its sample, this clonotype was seen many times. V usage is TRBV7-2 and J usage is TRBJ2-5; D not resolved. Trimming took off 1 base at V and 5 bases at J, with 20 bases between the two ends. The CDR3 has 17 amino acids. Germline V gene sequence: CDR1 SGHTA, CDR2 FQGNSA. CDR3 in amino acids: CASSLGSLSGFGETQYF. CDR3 DNA: TGTGCCAGCAGCTTAGGAAGCCTCTCCGGGTTCGGGGAGACCCAGTACTTC.

V and J are TRBV19 and TRBJ2-2; D might be TRBD1 (5 bases). Germline CDR1 reads LNHDA; CDR2 reads SQIVND (reference sequence). V was shortened by 3 bases and J by 1 base, with 9 bases between the two germline ends. This CDR3 has 15 residues. In DNA, the CDR3 is TGTGCCAGTAGTATTTCAACAGGGAACACCGGGGAGCTGTTTTTT. Amino acids: CASSISTGNTGELFF.

This clonotype was seen ten or more times. The genes are TRBV3-1 and TRBJ2-1; no clear D. The germline V and J ends were trimmed by 3 bases and 0 bases, with 12 bases remaining between them. Germline V gene data show CDR1 as LGHDT and CDR2 as YNNKEL (reference sequence). This CDR3 has 16 residues. CDR3 sequence reads: CASSHSNPGSYNEQFF. The CDR3 coding sequence is TGTGCCAGCAGCCATTCGAACCCAGGCTCCTACAATGAGCAGTTCTTC.

The chain carries TRBV13 and TRBJ2-7; 16 nucleotides match TRBD2. V dropped 3 bases and J dropped 5; count of bases not matched to a gene: 13. The CDR3 consists of 19 residues. Germline loops: CDR1 PRHDT, CDR2 FYEKMQ (reference sequence). In DNA form, the CDR3 reads TGTGCCAGCAGCTTCCGTCAGGGACTAGCGGGAGGGCTGAGGAACGAGCAGTACTTC. It codes for CASSFRQGLAGGLRNEQYF.

Many counts were recorded for this clonotype. The rearrangement links TRBV20-1 to TRBJ1-1, with D perhaps matching TRBD1 (5 bases). The CDR3 is 15 residues long. Trimming stripped 1 base from V and 1 base from J, with 13 bases between. Germline-derived CDR1 and CDR2 are DFQATT and SNEGSKA (reference sequence). CDR3 sequence (DNA): TGCAGTGCTAGAGGGAAACCTCAGGGGAACACTGAAGCTTTCTTT. Encoded protein: CSARGKPQGNTEAFF.